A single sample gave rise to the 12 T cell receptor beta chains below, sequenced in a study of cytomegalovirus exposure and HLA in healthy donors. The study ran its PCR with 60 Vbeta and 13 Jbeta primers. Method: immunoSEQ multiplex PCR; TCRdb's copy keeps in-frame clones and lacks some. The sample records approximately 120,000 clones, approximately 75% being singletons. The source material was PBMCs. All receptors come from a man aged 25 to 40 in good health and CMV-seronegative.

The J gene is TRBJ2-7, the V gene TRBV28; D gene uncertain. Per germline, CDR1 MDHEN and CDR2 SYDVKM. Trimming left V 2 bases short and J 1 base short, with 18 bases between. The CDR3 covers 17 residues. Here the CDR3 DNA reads TGTGCCAGCAGTTTAACACCTACCTACAGCCTTTCCTACGAGCAGTACTTC. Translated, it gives CASSLTPTYSLSYEQYF.

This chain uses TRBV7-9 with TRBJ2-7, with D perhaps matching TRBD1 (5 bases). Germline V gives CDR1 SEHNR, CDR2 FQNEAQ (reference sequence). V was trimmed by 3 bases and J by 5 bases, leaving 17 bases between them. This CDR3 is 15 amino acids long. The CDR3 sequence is CASSFTLPGWDEQYF. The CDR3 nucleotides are TGTGCCAGCAGCTTTACTCTCCCAGGGTGGGACGAGCAGTACTTC. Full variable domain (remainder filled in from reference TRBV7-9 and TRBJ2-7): DTGVSQNPRHKITKRGQNVTFRCDPISEHNRLYWYRQTLGQGPEFLTYFQNEAQLEKSRLLSDRFSAERPKGSFSTLEIQRTEQGDSAMYLCASSFTLPGWDEQYFGPGTRLTVT.

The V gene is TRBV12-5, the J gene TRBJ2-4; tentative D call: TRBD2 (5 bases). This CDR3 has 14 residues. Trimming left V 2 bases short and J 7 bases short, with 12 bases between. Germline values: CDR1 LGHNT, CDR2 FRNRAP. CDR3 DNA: TGTGCTAGTGGTTTGCGACATTCGGGGAACATTCAGTACTTC. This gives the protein CASGLRHSGNIQYF.

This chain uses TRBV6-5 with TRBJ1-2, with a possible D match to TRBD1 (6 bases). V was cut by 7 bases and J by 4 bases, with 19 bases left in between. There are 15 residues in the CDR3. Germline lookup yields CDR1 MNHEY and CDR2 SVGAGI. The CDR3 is CASTQAGGPFYGYTF. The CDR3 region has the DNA TGTGCCAGCACCCAAGCGGGGGGCCCTTTCTATGGCTACACCTTC.

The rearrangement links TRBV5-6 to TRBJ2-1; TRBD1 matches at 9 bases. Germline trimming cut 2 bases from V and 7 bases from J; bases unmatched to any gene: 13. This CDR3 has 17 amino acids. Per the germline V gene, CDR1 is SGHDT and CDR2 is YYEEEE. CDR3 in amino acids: CASSLITGTGKGNEQFF. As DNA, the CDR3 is TGTGCCAGCAGCTTAATCACCGGGACAGGGAAAGGAAATGAGCAGTTCTTC.

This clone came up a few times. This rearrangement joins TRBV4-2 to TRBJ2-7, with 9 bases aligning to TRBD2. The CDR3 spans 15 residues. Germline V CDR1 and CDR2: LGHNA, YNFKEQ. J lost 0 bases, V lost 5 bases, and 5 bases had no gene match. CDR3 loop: CASSSLAGNSYEQYF. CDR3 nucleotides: TGTGCCAGCAGCTCTCTAGCGGGGAACTCCTACGAGCAGTACTTC.

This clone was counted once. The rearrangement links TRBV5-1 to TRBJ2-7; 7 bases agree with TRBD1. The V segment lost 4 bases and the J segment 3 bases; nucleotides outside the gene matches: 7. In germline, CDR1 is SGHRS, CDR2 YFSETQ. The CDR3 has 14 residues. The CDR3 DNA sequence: TGCGCCAGCAGCGATTCGACAGGGCACTACGAGCAGTACTTC. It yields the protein CASSDSTGHYEQYF.

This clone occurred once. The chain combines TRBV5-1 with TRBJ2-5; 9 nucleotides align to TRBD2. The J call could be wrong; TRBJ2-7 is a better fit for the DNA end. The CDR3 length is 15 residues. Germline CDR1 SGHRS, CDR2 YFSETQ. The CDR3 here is CASSLVAGEAGEQYF. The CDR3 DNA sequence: TGCGCCAGCAGCTTGGTAGCGGGGGAGGCGGGCGAGCAGTACTTC.

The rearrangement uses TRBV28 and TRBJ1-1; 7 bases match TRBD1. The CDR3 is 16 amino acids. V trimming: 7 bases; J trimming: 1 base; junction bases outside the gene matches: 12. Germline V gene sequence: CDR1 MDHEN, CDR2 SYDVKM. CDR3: CASTLIGQDPNTEAFF. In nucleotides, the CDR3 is TGTGCCAGCACCCTCATTGGACAGGATCCGAACACTGAAGCTTTCTTT. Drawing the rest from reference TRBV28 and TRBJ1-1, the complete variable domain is DVKVTQSSRYLVKRTGEKVFLECVQDMDHENMFWYRQDPGLGLRLIYFSYDVKMKEKGDIPEGYSVSREKKERFSLILESASTNQTSMYLCASTLIGQDPNTEAFFGQGTRLTVV.

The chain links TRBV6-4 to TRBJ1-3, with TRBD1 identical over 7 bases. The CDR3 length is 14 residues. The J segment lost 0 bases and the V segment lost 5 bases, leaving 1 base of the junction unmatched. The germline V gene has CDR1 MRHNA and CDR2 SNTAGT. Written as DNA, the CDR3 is TGTGCCAGCAGTCGGGACAGCTCTGGAAACACCATATATTTT. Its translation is CASSRDSSGNTIYF.

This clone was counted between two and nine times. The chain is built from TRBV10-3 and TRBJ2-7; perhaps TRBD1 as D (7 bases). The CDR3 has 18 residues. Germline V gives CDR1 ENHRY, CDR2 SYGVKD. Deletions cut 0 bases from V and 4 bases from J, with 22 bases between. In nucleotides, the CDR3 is TGTGCCATCAGTGAGTCGAACGGAGGCGGGACAGAGAGATACGAGCAGTACTTC. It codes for CAISESNGGGTERYEQYF.

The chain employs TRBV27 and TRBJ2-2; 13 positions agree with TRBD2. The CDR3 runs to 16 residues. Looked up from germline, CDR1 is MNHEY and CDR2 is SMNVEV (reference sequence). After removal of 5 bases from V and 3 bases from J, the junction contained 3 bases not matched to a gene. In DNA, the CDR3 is TGTGCCAGCAGTCAAACTAGCGGGGGGGACACCGGGGAGCTGTTTTTT. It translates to CASSQTSGGDTGELFF.